This record looks at one TCR beta chain sequence and its context. The target antigen is unknown. The PCR made use of 60 Vbeta and 13 Jbeta primers. Per the original data handling: A later analysis counted approximately 88 million unique TCR beta chains, some 11 million shared. Libraries were prepared by immunoSEQ multiplex PCR; TCRdb keeps only in-frame clonotypes and omits some of them. V and J calls and clone size are those listed in that table; D and trimming were worked out from the DNA. Of roughly 190,000 clones in the sample, around 90% are singletons; the top ten hold 1.1%. Trimming removed 1 base from V and 5 bases from J, with 9 bases in between. The CDR3 has 13 amino acids. The germline CDR1 and CDR2 sequences are LNHDA and SQIVND (reference sequence). The data derive from a study of cytomegalovirus exposure and HLA in healthy donors. Findings of the study overall: In a later analysis, common viral pathogens appeared linked to several of the most significant clusters. In an earlier analysis, in several hundred donors, most V segments appeared productive either ~87% or ~30% of the time. The dataset shows that most TCR sequences were rare, while some public TCRs occurred in many donors.

The rearrangement uses TRBV19 and TRBJ2-7; unclear D gene. Sequencing input: PBMCs. The receptor was isolated from a boy aged 2 to 9 in good health and CMV-seronegative. CDR3 sequence: CASSIVSANEQYF. CDR3 DNA sequence: TGTGCCAGTAGTATAGTCTCAGCGAACGAGCAGTACTTC.